This T cell receptor (beta chain) was identified in a study of T cells in Graves' hyperthyroidism and ophthalmopathy. Whole-study results and caveats: Ophthalmopathy onset followed model prediction by a median roughly six months.

Researchers amplified the TCR beta CDR3 regions from RNA transcripts. Using the HTBI primer set, a first-round RT-PCR was run on the TCR CDR3. TCRdb passed the multiplex PCR reads through MiXCR, listing each CDR3 protein once. The profile covers approximately 640,000 distinct CDR3 sequences, with under 20% appearing a single time and less than 4.5% taken by the ten largest. As concerns this clonotype: As yet, its antigen is unknown.

The sample was blood. This TCR was sampled from a woman in her thirties with Graves' hyperthyroidism.

CDR3 DNA sequence: TGTGCCAGCAGCTTCCTCCAGAACACTGAAGCTTTCTTT. Translated: CASSFLQNTEAFF. This chain links TRBV5-8 with TRBJ1-1; no definite D call. V was trimmed by 2 bases and J by 1 base, leaving 6 bases between them. The CDR3 has 13 amino acids. From germline, CDR1 is SGHTS and CDR2 YDEGEE.